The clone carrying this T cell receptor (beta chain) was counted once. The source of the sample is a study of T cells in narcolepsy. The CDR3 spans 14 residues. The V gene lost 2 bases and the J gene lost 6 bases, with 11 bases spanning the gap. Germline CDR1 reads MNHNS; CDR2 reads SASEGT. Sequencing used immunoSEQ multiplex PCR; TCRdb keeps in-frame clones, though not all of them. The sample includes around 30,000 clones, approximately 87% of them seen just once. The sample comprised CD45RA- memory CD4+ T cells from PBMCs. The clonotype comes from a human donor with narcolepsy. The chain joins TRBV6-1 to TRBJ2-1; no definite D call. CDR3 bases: TGTGCCAGCAGTGAACAAATTAGTCTCAATGAGCAGTTCTTC. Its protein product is CASSEQISLNEQFF.